Detailed here is one TCR beta chain. As yet, its antigen is unknown. The source of the sample is a study of T cell repertoires in cytomegalovirus infection. Background on the study: Public TCR beta signatures marked donors with CMV infection and the matching HLA. Study outcomes and limitations: Within the response measured ex vivo, HLA-C-restricted CMV-specific TCR beta clonotypes were dominant. Cumulative frequency of public TCR beta families picked out carriers of CMV plus the relevant HLA.

TCRdb recomputed calls from the reads with MiXCR, one row per CDR3 protein. The table shows hundreds of thousands of distinct CDR3 sequences, with roughly a sixth occurring only once. Specimen: PBMCs. The sequence was obtained from a human donor in good health (CMV status not recorded). Some clones in this sample may be carry-over from other donors' samples.

CDR3 nucleotide sequence: TGTGCCAGCAGCCCGTCTAATGCGGGGGGTGCGGCCAAAAACATTCAGTACTTC. Its protein is CASSPSNAGGAAKNIQYF. This rearrangement joins TRBV3-1 to TRBJ2-4; 8 bases match TRBD2. The germline V gene has CDR1 LGHDT and CDR2 YNNKEL (reference sequence). This CDR3 has 18 amino acids. V trimming: 4 bases; J trimming: 1 base; junction bases outside the gene matches: 12.